The 18 T cell receptor beta chains below all came from one sample that was sequenced in a study of blood T cells in healthy people across ages. PCR was performed a second time for about 7 to 11 cycles using a sample-barcoded 5' primer and a J-beta primer mix. Using its own MiXCR run on the 5' RACE reads, TCRdb lists one record per CDR3 protein. In the table there are 700,000 to 900,000 distinct CDR3 sequences, roughly 24% of which are singletons. The sample was also reused in another study, on T cells of mothers and their children.

The sequencing sample was made of blood. The receptors come from a boy younger than 18 in good health.

This clonotype occurred a few times. The chain uses TRBV7-9 and TRBJ1-4; 8 nucleotides align to TRBD1. Germline lookup yields CDR1 SEHNR and CDR2 FQNEAQ (reference sequence). This CDR3 has 14 residues. The V gene end was trimmed by 5 bases and the J gene end by 8 bases; junction bases not matched to a gene: 7. The CDR3 DNA reads as TGTGCCAGCAGCATCGACAGGGGCAGGGAAAAACTGTTTTTT. Amino acids: CASSIDRGREKLFF.

This clonotype was counted a few times. At one of its ends the junction is not consistent with the germline gene, which may arise from a read error. This chain uses TRBV7-7 with TRBJ2-1, with 7 bases fitting TRBD2. Germline CDR1 SSHAT, CDR2 FNYEAQ (reference sequence). The CDR3 length is 16 residues. CDR3 DNA sequence: TGCGCCAGCAGTCCACTAGCGAGGGGCACCTACAATGAGCAGTTCTTC. It codes for CASSPLARGTYNEQFF.

J is TRBJ2-7 and V is TRBV9; D possibly corresponds to TRBD2 (5 bases). Germline lookup yields CDR1 SGDLS and CDR2 YYNGEE. The CDR3 contains 14 residues. V lost 0 bases and J lost 3, with 10 bases in between. CDR3 in amino acids: CASSVGLRGYEQYF. In DNA form, the CDR3 reads TGTGCCAGCAGCGTAGGACTTCGGGGCTACGAGCAGTACTTC.

This clonotype was observed a handful of times. The rearrangement uses TRBV3-1 and TRBJ2-7; 9 bases are shared with TRBD1. Looked up from germline, CDR1 is LGHDT and CDR2 is YNNKEL (reference sequence). V shed 4 bases and J 4 bases; nucleotides not matched to a gene: 11. This CDR3 comprises 16 residues. This CDR3 reads CASSPSLGQGFYEQYF. Written as DNA, the CDR3 is TGTGCCAGCAGCCCCAGTCTCGGACAGGGGTTTTACGAGCAGTACTTC.

This rearrangement joins TRBV4-2 to TRBJ2-5; either TRBD1 or TRBD2 may supply D (5 bases each). The CDR3 is 21 amino acids. Germline CDR1 and CDR2: LGHNA and YNFKEQ. The V and J ends lost 4 bases and 0 bases respectively, with 30 bases between them. The CDR3 here is CASSPPKPGRRQILYQETQYF. The DNA of the CDR3 is TGTGCCAGCAGCCCCCCAAAGCCGGGACGGAGACAAATCTTGTACCAAGAGACCCAGTACTTC.

This clonotype appeared a few times. As DNA, the CDR3 is TGTGCCAGCAGTTTAGCGAACCAGAGGGAGGCCCAGTACTTC. This sequence encodes CASSLANQREAQYF. The chain couples TRBV12-3 or TRBV12-4 to TRBJ2-5, with D possibly matching TRBD2 (6 bases). Trimming left V 0 bases short and J 9 bases short, with 14 bases between. The CDR3 runs to 14 residues.

This rearrangement joins TRBV12-3 or TRBV12-4 to TRBJ2-3; the D is unclear. The CDR3 runs to 14 residues. V was trimmed by 1 base and J by 13 bases, leaving 18 bases between them. The CDR3 DNA reads TGTGCCAGCAGTTTAGGGTTGGGCACAGATGTGGAGTATTTT. Translating it yields CASSLGLGTDVEYF.

This clonotype was found a few times. The rearrangement joins TRBV27 to TRBJ2-1; 11 bases fit TRBD2. CDR1 and CDR2 from the germline V gene are MNHEY and SMNVEV (reference sequence). The ends lost 6 bases at V and 5 bases at J; junction bases unmatched: 12. The CDR3 consists of 17 residues. The DNA of the CDR3 is TGTGCCAGCAGCACTAGCGGGGGAGCCCCGTCCGACAATGAGCAGTTCTTC. Protein product: CASSTSGGAPSDNEQFF.

This clonotype has more than one count but fewer than ten. The V call is TRBV12-3 or TRBV12-4, the J call TRBJ2-5; 7 bases agree with TRBD1. The CDR3 runs 15 residues. V gave up 5 bases and J gave up 4 bases; unmatched junction bases: 10. CDR3 coding DNA: TGTGCCAGCAGTCCCCTCTCGACAGGGCGAGAGACCCAGTACTTC. It yields the protein CASSPLSTGRETQYF.

This clonotype has only a few counts. J is TRBJ2-2 and V is TRBV12-3 or TRBV12-4, with 14 bases aligning to TRBD2. Germline trimming cut 3 bases from V and 0 bases from J; bases unmatched to any gene: 9. CDR3 length: 20 amino acids. CDR3 amino acids: CASSFLGLAGAHANTGELFF. The CDR3 region has the DNA TGTGCCAGCAGTTTCTTGGGACTAGCGGGGGCACACGCGAACACCGGGGAGCTGTTTTTT.

This sequence joins TRBV2 and TRBJ2-7, with D possibly being TRBD2 (5 bases). Trimming pared 4 bases from V and 5 bases from J, leaving 12 bases between. Germline V gene data show CDR1 as SNHLY and CDR2 as FYNNEI. The CDR3 is 13 residues long. CDR3 bases: TGTGCCAGCAGTGGGGCGGGTTTGGACGAGCAGTACTTC. It translates to CASSGAGLDEQYF.

This chain joins TRBV12-3 or TRBV12-4 and TRBJ2-3; 8 bases match TRBD1. This CDR3 spans 12 amino acids. The V gene end was trimmed by 6 bases and the J gene end by 7 bases; junction bases not matched to a gene: 3. The chain's CDR3 is CASSWTGYTQYF. The CDR3 nucleotides are TGTGCCAGCAGCTGGACAGGGTATACGCAGTATTTT.

This clonotype has only a few counts. V usage is TRBV5-1 and J usage is TRBJ1-1; 10 positions match TRBD1. The J segment lost 4 bases and the V segment lost 3 bases, leaving 9 bases of the junction unmatched. Germline loops: CDR1 SGHRS, CDR2 YFSETQ. The CDR3 runs to 16 residues. The CDR3 sequence is CASSSRQGALITEAFF. In DNA form, the CDR3 reads TGCGCCAGCAGCTCACGACAGGGGGCTCTTATCACTGAAGCTTTCTTT.

The chain uses TRBV9 and TRBJ1-6; TRBD1 is a possible D gene (5 bases). V was cut by 0 bases and J by 7 bases, with 11 bases left in between. This CDR3 spans 15 amino acids. Germline loops: CDR1 SGDLS, CDR2 YYNGEE. CDR3 protein: CASSVGGTENSPLHF. CDR3 bases: TGTGCCAGCAGCGTAGGCGGGACGGAGAATTCACCCCTCCACTTT.

V usage is TRBV7-6 and J usage is TRBJ2-5, with 12 bases fitting TRBD2. This CDR3 has 16 residues. J was trimmed by 7 bases and V by 5 bases; bases with no gene match: 11. The germline V gene encodes CDR1 SGHVS and CDR2 FNYEAQ. The CDR3 region has the DNA TGTGCCAGCAGCCCGACTAGCGGGGGAATCGGGGGGACCCAGTACTTC. It translates to CASSPTSGGIGGTQYF.

This sequence joins TRBV30 and TRBJ2-5; the match to TRBD1 covers 11 bases. The DNA matches TRBJ2-7 better at its end, which makes the J call doubtful. Germline V gene lookup returns CDR1 GTSNPN and CDR2 SVGIG (reference sequence). The CDR3 totals 16 residues. CDR3 sequence: CAWRPPGQGVSYEQYF. CDR3 nucleotides: TGTGCCTGGAGGCCTCCGGGACAGGGGGTCTCCTACGAGCAGTACTTC.

The V call is TRBV2, the J call TRBJ2-3; unclear D gene. CDR1 SNHLY and CDR2 FYNNEI come from the germline V gene. The CDR3 covers 13 residues. Trimming shortened V by 1 base and J by 6 bases, and 8 bases separated the two germline ends. The CDR3 DNA follows: TGTGCCAGCAGTGAAGGTACCTCGGATACGCAGTATTTT. Its translation is CASSEGTSDTQYF.

The gene calls are TRBV4-2 and TRBJ2-4, with TRBD2 identical over 7 bases. This CDR3 is built from 16 residues. The V and J ends lost 1 base and 9 bases, in that order; junction bases with no gene match: 12. Germline V lookup: CDR1 LGHNA, CDR2 YNFKEQ. CDR3 sequence reads: CASSQAAGVGEGIQYF. For the CDR3, the DNA is TGTGCCAGCAGCCAAGCGGCGGGAGTAGGGGAAGGCATTCAGTACTTC.